This TCR beta chain comes out of a study of T cells in Graves' hyperthyroidism and ophthalmopathy. Amplification targeted TCR beta CDR3 regions from RNA transcripts. RT-PCR in the first round (using the HTBI primer set) targeted the TCR CDR3. TCRdb reprocessed the multiplex PCR reads via MiXCR and lists one record per CDR3 protein. Altogether over 700,000 distinct CDR3 sequences are present, 18% being singletons, with the ten largest covering over 15%. CDR1 and CDR2 from the germline V gene are GTSNPN and SVGIG (reference sequence). The CDR3 is 13 residues long. V lost 5 bases and J 4 bases, leaving 12 bases between the germline ends. This clonotype has ten or more counts.

This clonotype originated in a woman aged 45-65 years with Graves' hyperthyroidism that later progressed to Graves' ophthalmopathy. The specimen sequenced was blood. The chain uses TRBV30 and TRBJ1-5; D not resolved. Here the CDR3 reads CAWGSDENQPQHF. CDR3 coding DNA: TGTGCCTGGGGTTCGGACGAAAATCAGCCCCAGCATTTT.